The source of this TCR beta chain is a study of OX40 agonist ivuxolimab in advanced cancers. Turning to the study itself: Ivuxolimab, which patients received intravenously every 2 weeks, was dosed at 0.01 to 10 mg/kg. Of mixed ages from about 20 to 80 and averaging 60 years, the group was more than 65% male. Broader study findings: On average, a greater number of expanded clones characterised CD8+ T cells relative to CD4+. At 0.1 to 3.0 mg/kg, clonal expansion of CD4+ and CD8+ blood T cells had occurred by week 6.

Sequenced by immunoSEQ multiplex PCR; TCRdb stores in-frame clones only, minus some. The sample yields around 62,000 clones, 70% to 90% seen once. A note on this clone: What it recognizes is unknown.

Specimen: CD4+ or CD8+ T cells sorted from blood, collected in a trial of the OX40 agonist ivuxolimab. The TCR originated in an adult with an advanced solid tumor such as melanoma, head and neck, liver or kidney cancer.

CDR3 sequence (DNA): TGTGCCAGCATCCGGCCCCGGATTGCTAGCGGGGCCCGGGAAGAGACCCAGTACTTC. It encodes CASIRPRIASGAREETQYF. The chain employs TRBV7-8 and TRBJ2-5, with 9 nucleotides matching TRBD2. The CDR3 is 19 residues long. Germline CDR1 and CDR2: SGHVS and FQNEAQ. Trimming at V came to 7 bases and at J to 3 bases, leaving 21 bases not matched to a gene.